This TCR beta chain was captured in a study of PD-1 blockade in classical Hodgkin lymphoma. Points from the study as a whole: Whereas CD4+ TCR diversity had risen significantly by C4D1, CD8+ TCR diversity had not. Diversity similar to that of newly diagnosed patients was seen at baseline in complete responders.

A remark on this clone: Its specificity is not known.

Germline CDR1 is SQVTM and CDR2 is ANQGSEA. CDR3 size: 13 residues. The V segment lost 3 bases and the J segment 5 bases; nucleotides outside the gene matches: 4. Every patient was affected by relapse after autologous stem cell transplantation, while exposure to brentuximab vedotin was not uniform. Data came from immunoSEQ multiplex PCR; TCRdb stores just in-frame clones and leaves some out. Among about 150,000 clones listed, about 78% were seen once. The material was peripheral blood mononuclear cells (PBMCs), obtained before the second cycle of nivolumab. This clonotype was obtained from a human donor with classical Hodgkin lymphoma. V usage is TRBV29-1 and J usage is TRBJ2-5; 9 positions agree with TRBD1. As DNA, the CDR3 is TGCAGCGTTGAGGGGGACAGGGACGAGACCCAGTACTTC. This encodes CSVEGDRDETQYF.